This note documents a single TCR beta chain sequence. These data belong to a study of shared clonotypes between healthy human individuals. When replicate PCRs were run on unsorted PBMC, they used approximately 290 ng DNA, tens of thousands of T cell genomes. Measured with immunoSEQ multiplex PCR; TCRdb has only the in-frame clones, and not every one. Here the sample spans around 510,000 clones, around 78% being singletons. This CDR3 region has 16 residues. V was shortened by 6 bases and J by 8 bases, with 23 bases between the two germline ends. Germline loops: CDR1 KGHSH, CDR2 LQKENI. V and J are TRBV18 and TRBJ2-1; possibly TRBD1 for D (6 bases). The TCR originated in a woman aged 40-49 years in good health. Some clones in this sample may be carry-over from other donors' samples. Sequencing used PBMCs. CDR3 in amino acids: CASSQAQGSTGDEQFF. The CDR3, as DNA: TGTGCCAGCTCCCAGGCACAGGGCTCGACAGGTGATGAGCAGTTCTTC. Looking up the rest from reference TRBV18 and TRBJ2-1 gives the full variable domain: NAGVMQNPRHLVRRRGQEARLRCSPMKGHSHVYWYRQLPEEGLKFMVYLQKENIIDESGMPKERFSAEFPKEGPSILRIQQVVRGDSAAYFCASSQAQGSTGDEQFFGPGTRLTVL.